The 17 T cell receptor beta chains listed next were all sequenced from one sample in a study of coeliac disease. Sequenced by immunoSEQ multiplex PCR; TCRdb stores in-frame clones only, minus some. Among some 6,200 clones listed, less than 75% were seen once. The sample was lymphocytes from the gut lamina propria. The receptors here all came from a man in his 70s with active celiac disease.

The genes are TRBV6-1 and TRBJ2-1, with D maybe TRBD2 (7 bases). Looked up from germline, CDR1 is MNHNS and CDR2 is SASEGT. The CDR3 contains 14 residues. V dropped 6 bases and J dropped 8 bases, with 17 bases sitting between them. The CDR3 reads CASSLEGGGDEQFF. The CDR3 bases are TGTGCCAGCAGCCTCGAGGGAGGGGGGGATGAGCAGTTCTTC.

This clone showed up just a few times. The chain combines TRBV11-2 with TRBJ2-3; possible D gene TRBD2, 5 bases. The germline CDR1 and CDR2 sequences are SGHAT and FQNNGV. V shed 8 bases and J shed 4 bases, with 16 bases lying between them. CDR3 size: 14 residues. CDR3 amino acids: CASAAPSRADTQYF. The DNA for the CDR3 is TGTGCCAGCGCGGCCCCCTCGAGGGCAGATACGCAGTATTTT.

The genes are TRBV7-2 and TRBJ2-7; D is possibly TRBD2 (6 bases). The CDR3 length is 15 residues. Trimming pared 1 base from V and 3 bases from J, leaving 13 bases between. Germline assignment: CDR1 SGHTA and CDR2 FQGNSA. DNA of the CDR3: TGTGCCAGCAGCTTAGGGTGGGGACTGGGCTACGAGCAGTACTTC. It codes for CASSLGWGLGYEQYF.

V and J are TRBV10-3 and TRBJ2-3, with 10 bases that match TRBD2. With V trimmed by 5 bases and J by 2 bases, 4 bases remained unmatched. The CDR3 loop spans 15 amino acids. Germline assignment: CDR1 ENHRY and CDR2 SYGVKD. The CDR3 DNA reads as TGTGCCATCAGTCTAGCGGGAGCCTCCACAGATACGCAGTATTTT. Translating it yields CAISLAGASTDTQYF.

This rearrangement joins TRBV7-8 to TRBJ1-1, with a weak D call TRBD1 (5 bases). The CDR3 has 15 amino acids. V dropped 7 bases and J dropped 2 bases, with 17 bases sitting between them. Germline V gene data show CDR1 as SGHVS and CDR2 as FQNEAQ. CDR3 loop: CASTKSIGTNTEAFF. DNA of the CDR3: TGTGCCAGCACCAAAAGTATAGGGACTAACACTGAAGCTTTCTTT.

This clone has only a few counts. This chain links TRBV30 with TRBJ2-4, with a weak D call TRBD1 (6 bases). Germline V CDR1 and CDR2: GTSNPN, SVGIG (reference sequence). This CDR3 comprises 14 residues. V lost 1 base and J 7 bases, leaving 14 bases between the germline ends. The DNA of the CDR3 is TGTGCCTGGAGTGCCCCAGGGGCGCACAACATTCAGTACTTC. The encoded protein is CAWSAPGAHNIQYF.

The J gene is TRBJ2-7, the V gene TRBV7-3; 9 nucleotides match TRBD1. This CDR3 region has 16 residues. Germline values: CDR1 SGHTA, CDR2 FQGTGA. The junction had 12 bases not matched to a gene; V was cut back by 4 bases and J by 5 bases. In nucleotides, the CDR3 is TGTGCCAGCAGCTCATCCCCGGGACAGGGTGTCCACGAGCAGTACTTC. Translated, it gives CASSSSPGQGVHEQYF.

This chain joins TRBV28 and TRBJ2-2; the D gene is possibly TRBD2 (5 bases). This CDR3 contains 15 residues. Germline V lookup: CDR1 MDHEN, CDR2 SYDVKM. The V end lost 5 bases, the J end lost 3 bases, and 13 bases lay between the germline ends. In nucleotides, the CDR3 is TGTGCCAGCAGTCTATTGGAGCGGTACACCGGGGAGCTGTTTTTT. Translated: CASSLLERYTGELFF.

This chain uses TRBV10-2 with TRBJ2-7, with D tentatively TRBD2 (6 bases). In germline, CDR1 is WSHSY, CDR2 SAAADI. This CDR3 contains 14 residues. V was clipped by 0 bases and J by 6 bases, with 12 bases between them. CDR3 protein: CASSESRQGGEQYF. The CDR3 DNA reads TGCGCCAGCAGTGAGTCAAGGCAGGGAGGCGAGCAGTACTTC.

This sequence joins TRBV27 and TRBJ2-7, with 8 bases matching TRBD2. CDR1 and CDR2 (germline): MNHEY, SMNVEV (reference sequence). Trimming took 5 bases from V and 9 from J; bases not matched to a gene: 12. The CDR3 has 14 residues. CDR3 in amino acids: CASSPRGGAFAQYF. As DNA, the CDR3 is TGTGCCAGCAGTCCCCGGGGGGGGGCCTTTGCGCAGTACTTC.

On this clone itself: The junction and the germline gene differ at one end; a read error may be behind it. This rearrangement joins TRBV7-7 to TRBJ2-1, with D maybe TRBD1 (7 bases). The CDR3 has 14 amino acids. Germline V lookup: CDR1 SSHAT, CDR2 FNYEAQ (reference sequence). The CDR3 region is CASSLGGTAYEQFF. The CDR3 DNA is TGTGCTAGCAGCTTAGGAGGGACAGCCTATGAGCAGTTCTTC.

The gene calls are TRBV30 and TRBJ2-5; TRBD1 matches 10 bases. The CDR3 is made up of 15 amino acids. The germline gives CDR1 GTSNPN, CDR2 SVGIG (reference sequence). Trimming removed 8 bases from V and 2 bases from J; junction bases left unmatched: 11. In DNA form, the CDR3 reads TGTGCCCGGGGAGAAGGACAGGGGGGGCAAGAGACCCAGTACTTC. It encodes CARGEGQGGQETQYF.

The chain recombines TRBV29-1 with TRBJ2-1, with 10 bases matching TRBD2. The CDR3 consists of 14 residues. Germline V gives CDR1 SQVTM, CDR2 ANQGSEA. V shed 2 bases and J 7 bases; nucleotides not matched to a gene: 5. CDR3 nucleotide sequence: TGCAGCGTTGAATGGCCTAGCGGGGGTAATGAGCAGTTCTTC. Protein product: CSVEWPSGGNEQFF.

This chain joins TRBV19 and TRBJ1-1, with D unresolved. Germline CDR1 LNHDA, CDR2 SQIVND (reference sequence). This CDR3 has 13 amino acids. Trimming took 5 bases from V and 10 from J, leaving 17 bases between them. CDR3 amino acids: CASSVPPASVAFF. In DNA, the CDR3 is TGTGCCAGTAGTGTCCCCCCCGCGTCGGTAGCTTTCTTT.

The chain is built from TRBV6-6 and TRBJ1-1; D perhaps matches TRBD1 (5 bases). Trimming removed 6 bases from V and 1 base from J, with 9 bases in between. This CDR3 contains 13 residues. CDR1 MNHNY and CDR2 SVGAGI come from the germline V gene (reference sequence). CDR3 sequence reads: CASSDRRNTEAFF. In DNA, the CDR3 is TGTGCCAGCAGCGACAGACGGAACACTGAAGCTTTCTTT.

The rearrangement links TRBV4-3 to TRBJ2-2, with 9 bases identical to TRBD2. V trimming: 4 bases; J trimming: 5 bases; junction bases outside the gene matches: 8. This CDR3 has 16 amino acids. Germline CDR1 reads LGHNA; CDR2 reads YSLEER. CDR3 DNA sequence: TGCGCCAGCAGCCCGAGGGATAGCGGGAGAACCGGGGAGCTGTTTTTT. Its protein is CASSPRDSGRTGELFF.

This clone showed up just a few times. The chain is built from TRBV10-3 and TRBJ1-4; 8 nucleotides align to TRBD1. Germline V gives CDR1 ENHRY, CDR2 SYGVKD. CDR3 length: 17 amino acids. The V and J ends lost 0 bases and 8 bases, in that order; junction bases with no gene match: 11. The CDR3 sequence: CAISESGQGVFGEKLFF. The CDR3 DNA reads as TGTGCCATCAGTGAGTCAGGACAGGGAGTATTCGGGGAAAAACTGTTTTTT.